This T cell receptor beta chain originates from a study of T cells in Graves' hyperthyroidism and ophthalmopathy. Study-wide points: Using 13 V-J features, a model discriminated ophthalmopathy from stable hyperthyroidism. Most thyroid clonotypes that were expanded above 0.001 also turned up in blood.

Amplification of TCR beta CDR3 regions was performed using RNA transcripts as template. The TCR CDR3 first-round RT-PCR relied on the HTBI primer set. TCRdb reprocessed the multiplex PCR reads via MiXCR and lists one record per CDR3 protein. Counted here are under 350,000 distinct CDR3 sequences, around 20% occurring once; the ten biggest clones make up 50%. Patients aged 18 to 65 had newly diagnosed hyperthyroidism that had lasted under 2 months. The PBMCs were sourced from fresh peripheral blood (approximately 10 ml). This clonotype has only a few counts. The antigen is undetermined. Per germline, CDR1 SGDLS and CDR2 YYNGEE. V was shortened by 4 bases and J by 15 bases, with 23 bases between the two germline ends. The CDR3 is 14 amino acids.

This chain joins TRBV9 and TRBJ2-1; either TRBD1 or TRBD2 may fit D (6 bases each). The sequencing sample was made of blood. This clonotype originated in a woman aged 45-60 years with Graves' hyperthyroidism. The CDR3 sequence is CASSSRGVREIPFF. The CDR3 DNA sequence: TGTGCCAGCAGCTCGAGGGGGGTAAGGGAGATACCGTTCTTC.